This T cell receptor beta chain was recorded in a study of beta chain features in type 1 diabetes. Regarding the study as a whole: Relative to healthy donors, patients appeared to have naive, central memory and Treg TCRB repertoires that were more similar. Lower insertion and higher deletion counts appeared at VDJ junctions in type 1 diabetes patients.

Since all of the isolated RNA was reverse transcribed, expressed TCRB transcripts were what got sequenced. TCRdb keeps only in-frame clones here, not all; method: immunoSEQ multiplex PCR. The sample gives some 400,000 clones, around 16% of which show up once; 0.019% is in the top ten. The germline CDR1 and CDR2 sequences are GTSNPN and SVGIG (reference sequence). V dropped 2 bases and J dropped 9 bases, with 17 bases sitting between them. This CDR3 has 14 amino acids. To note about this clone: As yet, its antigen is unknown.

Specimen: naive CD4+ T cells from blood. This chain uses TRBV30 with TRBJ2-1; no firm D call. The receptor's source is a woman aged 18-29 years in good health. This CDR3 is CAWSPNLVSGEQFF. As DNA, the CDR3 is TGTGCCTGGAGTCCGAACCTGGTATCGGGTGAGCAGTTCTTC.